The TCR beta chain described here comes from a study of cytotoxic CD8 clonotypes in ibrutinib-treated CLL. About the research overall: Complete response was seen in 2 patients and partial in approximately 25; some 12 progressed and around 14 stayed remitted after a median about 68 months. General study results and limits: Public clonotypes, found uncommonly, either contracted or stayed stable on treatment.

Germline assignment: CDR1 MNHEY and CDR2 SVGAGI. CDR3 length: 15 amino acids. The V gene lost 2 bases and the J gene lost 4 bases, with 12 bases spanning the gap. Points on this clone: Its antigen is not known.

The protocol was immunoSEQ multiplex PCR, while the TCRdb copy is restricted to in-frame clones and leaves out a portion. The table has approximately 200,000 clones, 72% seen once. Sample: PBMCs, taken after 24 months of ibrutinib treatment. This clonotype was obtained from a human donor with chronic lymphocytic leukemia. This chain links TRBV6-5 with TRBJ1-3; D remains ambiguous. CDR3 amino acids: CASSYRLLPGNTIYF. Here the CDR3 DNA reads TGTGCCAGCAGTTACCGGCTTCTTCCGGGAAACACCATATATTTT.